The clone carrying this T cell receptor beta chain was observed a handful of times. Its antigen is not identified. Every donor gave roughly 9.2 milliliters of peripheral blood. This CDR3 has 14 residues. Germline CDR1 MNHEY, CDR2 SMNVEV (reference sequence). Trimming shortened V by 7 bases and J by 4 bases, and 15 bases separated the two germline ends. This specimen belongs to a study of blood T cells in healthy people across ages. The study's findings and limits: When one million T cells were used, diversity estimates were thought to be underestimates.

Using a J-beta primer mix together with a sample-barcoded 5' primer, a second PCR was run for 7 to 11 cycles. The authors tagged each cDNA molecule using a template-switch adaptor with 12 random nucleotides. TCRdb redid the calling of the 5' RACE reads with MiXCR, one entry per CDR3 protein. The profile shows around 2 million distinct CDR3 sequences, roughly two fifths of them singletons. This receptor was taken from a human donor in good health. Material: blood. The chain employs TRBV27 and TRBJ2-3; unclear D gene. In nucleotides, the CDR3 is TGTGCCAGCACTCTTTTATCCTCCGCAGATACGCAGTATTTT. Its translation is CASTLLSSADTQYF.